These 20 T cell receptor beta chains share one sample of origin, sequenced in a study of memory CD4+ T cells and cytomegalovirus serostatus. Single viable CD3+CD4+CD8-CD45RO+ cells were sorted as the memory CD4+ T cells. Sequencing was performed with immunoSEQ multiplex PCR; in TCRdb, only in-frame clones are kept and a portion is missing. The profile covers about 40,000 clones, with about four fifths appearing a single time and 0.79% taken by the ten largest. Sequencing input: memory CD4+ T cells from blood. Receptor source: an adult in good health and CMV-seronegative.

In nucleotides, the CDR3 is TGTGCCAGTAGTACCCCCCGTAACAACGCTGAAGCTTTCTTT. Amino acid sequence: CASSTPRNNAEAFF. The V and J genes are TRBV19 and TRBJ1-1; D is unresolved. V gave up 4 bases and J gave up 6 bases, with 15 bases separating them. Germline CDR1 LNHDA, CDR2 SQIVND (reference sequence). This CDR3 region has 14 residues. Full variable domain (rest looked up from reference TRBV19 and TRBJ1-1): DGGITQSPKYLFRKEGQNVTLSCEQNLNHDAMYWYRQDPGQGLRLIYYSQIVNDFQKGDIAEGYSVSREKKESFPLTVTSAQKNPTAFYLCASSTPRNNAEAFFGQGTRLTVV.

V is TRBV5-8 and J is TRBJ2-5; 8 bases map to TRBD2. From germline, CDR1 is SGHTS and CDR2 YDEGEE. The CDR3 contains 15 residues. V lost 1 base to trimming and J lost 4 bases; unmatched junction nucleotides: 6. The CDR3 sequence is CASSLYRGGAETQYF. CDR3 bases: TGTGCCAGCAGCTTGTATCGGGGGGGCGCAGAGACCCAGTACTTC. The full variable domain, completed using reference TRBV5-8 and TRBJ2-5, is EAGVTQSPTHLIKTRGQQATLRCSPISGHTSVYWYQQALGLGLQFLLWYDEGEERNRGNFPPRFSGRQFPNYSSELNVNALELEDSALYLCASSLYRGGAETQYFGPGTRLLVL.

This clone was detected once. This rearrangement joins TRBV7-2 to TRBJ2-3; unclear D gene. V lost 8 bases, J lost 0 bases, and 9 bases lay in between. The germline gives CDR1 SGHTA, CDR2 FQGNSA. The CDR3 is 13 amino acids. CDR3 in DNA: TGTGCCAGCGACCCTCTTAGCACAGATACGCAGTATTTT. Its translation is CASDPLSTDTQYF.

The chain combines TRBV4-3 with TRBJ2-2; no definite D call. The CDR3 sequence is 15 residues long. Germline V gene data show CDR1 as LGHNA and CDR2 as YSLEER. Trimming took off 4 bases at V and 5 bases at J, with 14 bases between the two ends. Written as DNA, the CDR3 is TGCGCCAGCAGCCTCGCGAGTATGGGAACCGGGGAGCTGTTTTTT. This translates into CASSLASMGTGELFF.

The chain combines TRBV27 with TRBJ2-4; no reliable D call. The CDR3 is made up of 16 amino acids. V was shortened by 4 bases and J by 0 bases, with 13 bases between the two germline ends. Germline loops: CDR1 MNHEY, CDR2 SMNVEV (reference sequence). CDR3 amino acids: CASSSSYLLAKNIQYF. In nucleotides, the CDR3 is TGTGCCAGCAGTTCTTCTTACCTCCTAGCCAAAAACATTCAGTACTTC.

This sequence joins TRBV5-4 and TRBJ1-1; a weak D match, TRBD1 (6 bases). V dropped 3 bases and J dropped 1 base, with 16 bases sitting between them. This CDR3 contains 16 residues. Germline V gene lookup returns CDR1 SGHNT and CDR2 YYREEE (reference sequence). The CDR3 DNA reads TGTGCCAGCAGCTCAGGACAGTGGGGGGGGAACACTGAAGCTTTCTTT. It translates to CASSSGQWGGNTEAFF.

The J gene is TRBJ2-5, the V gene TRBV28, with D uncertain. CDR1 is MDHEN, CDR2 SYDVKM, per germline. Trimming stripped 5 bases from V and 5 bases from J, with 6 bases between. There are 11 residues in the CDR3. The CDR3 DNA sequence: TGTGCCAGCAGTACCGCGGAGACCCAGTACTTC. It specifies CASSTAETQYF.

The rearrangement links TRBV7-9 to TRBJ1-3; 8 positions match TRBD1. The CDR3 extends over 15 amino acids. V dropped 2 bases and J dropped 7; count of bases not matched to a gene: 7. The germline V gene has CDR1 SEHNR and CDR2 FQNEAQ (reference sequence). CDR3 sequence (DNA): TGTGCCAGCAGCTTAACTTACAGGGGGTCGAACACCATATATTTT. It encodes CASSLTYRGSNTIYF.

The gene calls are TRBV20-1 and TRBJ1-4; D gene ambiguous. Germline V gene data show CDR1 as DFQATT and CDR2 as SNEGSKA (reference sequence). V dropped 6 bases and J dropped 10 bases, with 12 bases sitting between them. This CDR3 spans 11 amino acids. The CDR3 region has the DNA TGCAGTGCGGAACGGGGTGGAAAACTGTTTTTT. Protein sequence: CSAERGGKLFF.

The chain joins TRBV7-7 to TRBJ1-5; possibly TRBD1 for D (5 bases). V was trimmed by 6 bases and J by 1 base, leaving 7 bases between them. This CDR3 has 13 amino acids. Per the germline V gene, CDR1 is SSHAT and CDR2 is FNYEAQ (reference sequence). The CDR3 sequence: CASRRDSNQPQHF. CDR3 sequence (DNA): TGTGCCAGCAGGAGGGACAGCAATCAGCCCCAGCATTTT.

Only a few counts were recorded for this clone. This sequence joins TRBV6-6 and TRBJ2-2; D might be TRBD2 (6 bases). This CDR3 comprises 15 residues. Trimming removed 7 bases from V and 6 bases from J, with 18 bases in between. CDR1 and CDR2 (germline): MNHNY, SVGAGI (reference sequence). CDR3 sequence (DNA): TGTGCCAGCAAGATGGGGGGTCAAGTCTCCGGGGAGCTGTTTTTT. As protein: CASKMGGQVSGELFF.

J is TRBJ1-4 and V is TRBV30; D possibly corresponds to TRBD1 (5 bases). From germline, CDR1 is GTSNPN and CDR2 SVGIG (reference sequence). V was pared by 2 bases and J by 12 bases, with 19 bases between. The CDR3 length is 14 residues. In DNA, the CDR3 is TGTGCCTGGAGTCCCGGTGGAGGGGCCGTGGAACTGTTTTTT. It specifies CAWSPGGGAVELFF.

The chain uses TRBV5-6 and TRBJ2-3, with D possibly matching TRBD1 (6 bases). CDR3 length: 14 amino acids. The V gene lost 0 bases and the J gene lost 5 bases, with 10 bases spanning the gap. Germline CDR1 reads SGHDT; CDR2 reads YYEEEE. For the CDR3, the DNA is TGTGCCAGCAGCTTGGGACAGGTGGGAGATACGCAGTATTTT. It specifies CASSLGQVGDTQYF.

CDR3 in amino acids: CASSPGQYYGYTF. Written as DNA, the CDR3 is TGTGCCAGCAGCCCTGGGCAGTACTATGGCTACACCTTC. V gene TRBV2 combines with J gene TRBJ1-2; D is uncertain. The germline V gene has CDR1 SNHLY and CDR2 FYNNEI. The length of the CDR3 is 13 residues. Trimming removed 6 bases at V and 3 bases at J, with 11 bases between.

The rearrangement links TRBV5-1 to TRBJ1-2, with no clear D. The CDR3 totals 15 residues. V lost 0 bases to trimming and J lost 2 bases, with 11 bases between them. From germline, CDR1 is SGHRS and CDR2 YFSETQ. The CDR3 nucleotides are TGCGCCAGCAGCTTGGGTGACGGTGGGAACTATGGCTACACCTTC. Translating it yields CASSLGDGGNYGYTF.

J is TRBJ1-3 and V is TRBV19; D call uncertain. V was pared by 3 bases and J by 0 bases, with 3 bases between. Germline V lookup: CDR1 LNHDA, CDR2 SQIVND (reference sequence). The CDR3 consists of 13 residues. CDR3 amino acids: CASSMLSGNTIYF. CDR3 DNA: TGTGCCAGTAGTATGCTCTCTGGAAACACCATATATTTT.

This chain joins TRBV12-5 and TRBJ1-3; TRBD1 matches at 9 bases. Trimming took 2 bases from V and 4 from J; bases not matched to a gene: 9. Germline V gives CDR1 LGHNT, CDR2 FRNRAP. The CDR3 has 17 residues. CDR3 amino acids: CASGLTTGTGSGNTIYF. CDR3 in DNA: TGTGCTAGTGGTTTGACCACCGGGACAGGGTCGGGAAACACCATATATTTT.

The chain is built from TRBV11-3 and TRBJ2-3; D gene unclear. Germline CDR1 and CDR2: SGHNT and YENEEA. CDR3 size: 11 residues. V lost 1 base and J lost 5, with 1 base in between. CDR3 region: CASSLGDTQYF. In nucleotides, the CDR3 is TGTGCCAGCAGCTTAGGAGATACGCAGTATTTT.

The chain joins TRBV18 to TRBJ2-3, with 8 bases lining up with TRBD2. Germline V gives CDR1 KGHSH, CDR2 LQKENI. The CDR3 consists of 17 residues. The junction had 6 bases not matched to a gene; V was cut back by 0 bases and J by 1 base. The CDR3 loop reads CASSPPRGAPRTDTQYF. CDR3 in DNA: TGTGCCAGCTCACCACCGCGGGGGGCTCCACGCACAGATACGCAGTATTTT.

V gene TRBV2 combines with J gene TRBJ2-2; D is undetermined. CDR1 SNHLY and CDR2 FYNNEI come from the germline V gene. CDR3 size: 13 residues. V dropped 2 bases and J dropped 6 bases, with 7 bases sitting between them. CDR3 in amino acids: CASSELLSGELFF. CDR3 DNA sequence: TGTGCCAGCAGTGAATTGTTATCCGGGGAGCTGTTTTTT.